This TCR beta chain originates from a study of regulatory T cells in long-lasting Graves disease. As for the study in general: New Graves' disease cases had less than 3 months of antithyroid drugs.

This clonotype was counted many times. The CDR3 is made up of 14 amino acids. Trimming at V came to 6 bases and at J to 3 bases, leaving 7 bases not matched to a gene. CDR1 is MNHEY and CDR2 is SMNVEV in the germline V gene (reference sequence). Time point: newly diagnosed GD, antithyroid drugs for less than 3 months. RNA extracted from PBMCs served as the sequencing template. The TCR beta library used iRepertoire HTBI primers with Arm-PCR amplification of CDR3. TCRdb recomputed calls from the multiplex PCR reads with MiXCR, one row per CDR3 protein. This sample has a few hundred thousand distinct CDR3 sequences, with approximately 14% found just once. The data also belong to a second study, concerning T cells in Graves' hyperthyroidism and ophthalmopathy.

The clonotype was recovered from a woman in her 50s with Graves disease. V usage is TRBV27 and J usage is TRBJ2-7; the match to TRBD2 covers 8 bases. The input for sequencing was peripheral blood mononuclear cells (PBMCs), taken at new diagnosis, from a patient treated with antithyroid drugs. DNA of the CDR3: TGTGCCAGCAGCCCGGGGGGGAGGTACTACGAGCAGTACTTC. It encodes CASSPGGRYYEQYF.